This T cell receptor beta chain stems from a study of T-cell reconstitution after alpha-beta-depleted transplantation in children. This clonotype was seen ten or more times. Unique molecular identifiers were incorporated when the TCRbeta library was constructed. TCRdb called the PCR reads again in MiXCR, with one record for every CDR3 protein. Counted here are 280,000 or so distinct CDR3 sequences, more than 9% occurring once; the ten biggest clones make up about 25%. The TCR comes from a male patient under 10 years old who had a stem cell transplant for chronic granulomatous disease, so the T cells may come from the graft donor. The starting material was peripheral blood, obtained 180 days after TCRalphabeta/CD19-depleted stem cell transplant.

CDR3 sequence: CASSQEGATDTQYF. CDR3 in DNA: TGTGCCAGCAGCCAAGAGGGGGCTACAGATACGCAGTATTTT. The V call is TRBV4-2, the J call TRBJ2-3; maybe TRBD1 (6 bases). Germline CDR1 is LGHNA and CDR2 is YNFKEQ. V lost 0 bases and J lost 3, with 7 bases in between. This CDR3 has 14 residues.